What follows are 3 T cell receptor beta chains derived from one specimen sequenced in a study of cytomegalovirus exposure and HLA in healthy donors. Profiled with immunoSEQ multiplex PCR; TCRdb holds only in-frame clones, not every one. The repertoire holds about 330,000 clones, with roughly 87% as singletons. Source material: PBMCs. These receptors all come from a woman in her 30s in good health and CMV-seropositive.

V is TRBV9 and J is TRBJ1-2; TRBD1 matches 10 bases. V gave up 4 bases and J gave up 0 bases; unmatched junction bases: 9. The length of the CDR3 is 17 residues. The V gene's germline CDR1 is SGDLS and CDR2 YYNGEE. CDR3 region: CASSLRQGAATNYGYTF. CDR3 nucleotides: TGTGCCAGCAGCTTAAGACAGGGGGCGGCTACTAACTATGGCTACACCTTC. Complete variable domain (other parts from reference TRBV9 and TRBJ1-2): DSGVTQTPKHLITATGQRVTLRCSPRSGDLSVYWYQQSLDQGLQFLIQYYNGEERAKGNILERFSAQQFPDLHSELNLSSLELGDSALYFCASSLRQGAATNYGYTFGSGTRLTVV.

The table lists this clone with many counts. The chain recombines TRBV29-1 with TRBJ1-1, with TRBD1 as a possible D gene (5 bases). Trimming cost V 3 bases and J 5 bases, with 10 bases left between them. The germline gives CDR1 SQVTM, CDR2 ANQGSEA. The CDR3 loop spans 12 amino acids. The CDR3: CSVEGLGTEAFF. DNA of the CDR3: TGCAGCGTTGAGGGGCTGGGGACTGAAGCTTTCTTT.

The chain couples TRBV6-5 to TRBJ2-3; D might be TRBD1 (8 bases). Germline lookup yields CDR1 MNHEY and CDR2 SVGAGI. The germline V and J ends were trimmed by 0 bases and 5 bases, with 15 bases remaining between them. The CDR3 covers 16 residues. CDR3 DNA: TGTGCCAGCAGTTACTCGCCGACAGGGGAGGGAGATACGCAGTATTTT. This codes for CASSYSPTGEGDTQYF.